The 6 T cell receptor beta chains below all came from one sample that was sequenced in a study of early T cells in non-severe SARS-CoV-2 infection. TCRdb independently ran MiXCR on the 5' RACE reads; one entry per CDR3 protein. Of about 90,000 distinct CDR3 sequences listed, roughly 12% are singletons. The sequences come from whole blood, collected at baseline. Every receptor here comes from an adult who was a healthcare worker with PCR-confirmed SARS-CoV-2 infection or an uninfected control (not recorded which).

A few counts support this clonotype. The V call is TRBV9, the J call TRBJ2-3, with D hard to call. The CDR3 runs to 13 residues. The germline V gene encodes CDR1 SGDLS and CDR2 YYNGEE. Trimming took 4 bases from V and 2 from J, leaving 8 bases between them. The CDR3 loop is CASSPWPTDTQYF. The CDR3 DNA follows: TGTGCCAGCAGCCCCTGGCCCACAGATACGCAGTATTTT.

The chain has TRBV20-1 and TRBJ1-1; D is unresolved. The length of the CDR3 is 13 residues. CDR1 and CDR2 from the germline V gene are DFQATT and SNEGSKA (reference sequence). Deletions cut 0 bases from V and 5 bases from J, with 10 bases between. The CDR3 region has the DNA TGCAGTGCTAGAGAAGGGCCCCTGACTGAAGCTTTCTTT. It encodes CSAREGPLTEAFF.

The chain carries TRBV5-4 and TRBJ2-7; 8 positions match TRBD2. CDR1 and CDR2 from the germline V gene are SGHNT and YYREEE (reference sequence). The V gene end was trimmed by 4 bases and the J gene end by 3 bases; junction bases not matched to a gene: 6. There are 14 residues in the CDR3. The DNA of the CDR3 is TGTGCCAGCAGCCGTACGGGGGGGCACTACGAGCAGTACTTC. This gives the protein CASSRTGGHYEQYF.

This clonotype occurred a few times. The chain recombines TRBV20-1 with TRBJ2-5, with D perhaps matching TRBD1 or TRBD2 (5 bases each). The CDR3 totals 12 residues. CDR1 DFQATT and CDR2 SNEGSKA come from the germline V gene (reference sequence). Trimming shortened V by 5 bases and J by 3 bases, and 10 bases separated the two germline ends. The CDR3 DNA reads as TGCAGTGCTGGGGGTTGGGAAGAGACCCAGTACTTC. Its translation is CSAGGWEETQYF.

This sequence joins TRBV10-3 and TRBJ1-6; D remains ambiguous. CDR1 ENHRY and CDR2 SYGVKD come from the germline V gene. The CDR3 is 14 amino acids. V gave up 0 bases and J gave up 5 bases, with 5 bases separating them. The CDR3: CAISESVNNSPLHF. The CDR3, as DNA: TGTGCCATCAGTGAGTCGGTCAATAATTCACCCCTCCACTTT.

This clonotype was seen a few times. The chain combines TRBV6-5 with TRBJ2-7, with 10 bases fitting TRBD1. CDR1 and CDR2 (germline): MNHEY, SVGAGI. The CDR3 loop spans 16 amino acids. The trim removed 2 bases at V and 2 bases at J, leaving 6 bases unmatched. The CDR3, as DNA: TGTGCCAGCAGTTACGACGGACAGGGGGTAGCCTACGAGCAGTACTTC. This translates into CASSYDGQGVAYEQYF.